The 19 T cell receptor beta chains listed next were all sequenced from one sample in a study of blood T cell repertoires in COVID-19 (dated by TCRdb to 2019 to 2021). The library was obtained by the immunoSEQ multiplex PCR assay. The source is immuneACCESS, and TCRdb retained only in-frame sequences with V and J called. Part of the clones is not carried over; for the studies checked, unresolved V genes explain less than half of this, and the remainder is unexplained. A total of about 51,000 clones appear in this sample, approximately 86% of them only once. The ten largest clones add up to over 1% of the sample. Sequencing was carried out using peripheral blood. The receptor set was obtained from a man aged 55 to 69 with acute or convalescent COVID-19.

The chain links TRBV9 to TRBJ2-3, with D maybe TRBD2 (6 bases). Germline CDR1 and CDR2: SGDLS and YYNGEE. Trimming removed 3 bases from V and 0 bases from J, with 11 bases in between. CDR3 length: 15 residues. Here the CDR3 DNA reads TGTGCCAGCAGCGAAGATGGGACTAGCACAGATACGCAGTATTTT. It encodes CASSEDGTSTDTQYF.

The chain couples TRBV9 to TRBJ1-2, with TRBD1 matching 7 bases. This CDR3 contains 14 residues. Germline V CDR1 and CDR2: SGDLS, YYNGEE. V lost 3 bases and J lost 6; bases outside the gene matches: 8. The DNA of the CDR3 is TGTGCCAGCAGCGAAGCGACAGGGCGCGATGGCTACACCTTC. This encodes CASSEATGRDGYTF.

The genes are TRBV15 and TRBJ2-1, with D perhaps TRBD2 (6 bases). V was clipped by 1 base and J by 4 bases, with 8 bases between them. The CDR3 is made up of 14 amino acids. Germline CDR1 and CDR2: LNHNV and YYDKDF (reference sequence). The CDR3 region is CATSRAGEYNEQFF. The CDR3 DNA sequence: TGTGCCACCAGCAGAGCGGGGGAGTACAATGAGCAGTTCTTC.

The CDR3 region is CASSALGQGDEKLFF. The CDR3 DNA reads TGTGCCAGCAGTGCTCTCGGACAGGGGGATGAAAAACTGTTTTTT. The gene calls are TRBV25-1 and TRBJ1-4, with 10 bases aligning to TRBD1. CDR3 length: 15 residues. After removal of 4 bases from V and 6 bases from J, the junction contained 5 bases not matched to a gene. Germline V gene data show CDR1 as MGHDK and CDR2 as SYGVNS.

This clone was recorded only once. The gene calls are TRBV7-9 and TRBJ1-6, with 7 bases fitting TRBD1. J was trimmed by 8 bases and V by 5 bases; bases with no gene match: 21. This CDR3 has 19 residues. CDR1 and CDR2 (germline): SEHNR, FQNEAQ (reference sequence). The CDR3 sequence is CASSPTNRGPKSLYSPLHF. The CDR3 DNA reads as TGTGCCAGCAGCCCCACAAACAGGGGCCCCAAGTCTTTGTATTCACCCCTCCACTTT.

Regarding this clone: This CDR3 is also generated by other DNA sequences in the sample. V gene TRBV6-5 combines with J gene TRBJ1-1, with D unclear. CDR1 MNHEY and CDR2 SVGAGI come from the germline V gene. With 5 bases removed from V and 8 bases from J, the gap between germline ends came to 18 bases. The CDR3 consists of 14 residues. The CDR3 DNA reads as TGTGCCAGCAGTACCGTGGGTCGGGGTCGGGAAGCTTTCTTT. Translation: CASSTVGRGREAFF.

The chain combines TRBV3-1 (or the pseudogene TRBV3-2) with TRBJ2-1; perhaps TRBD2 as D (6 bases). This CDR3 region has 14 residues. Trimming removed 4 bases from V and 7 bases from J, with 14 bases in between. From germline, CDR1 is LGHDT and CDR2 YNNKEL (reference sequence). The chain's CDR3 is CASSPSGFANEQFF. The CDR3 DNA sequence: TGTGCCAGCAGCCCAAGCGGGTTTGCGAATGAGCAGTTCTTC.

The chain uses TRBV18 and TRBJ1-5; D may be TRBD1 (6 bases). CDR3 length: 15 amino acids. CDR1 is KGHSH, CDR2 LQKENI, per germline. Trimming pared 2 bases from V and 3 bases from J, leaving 11 bases between. CDR3: CASSPSTGPNQPQHF. CDR3 coding DNA: TGTGCCAGCTCACCATCCACAGGGCCCAATCAGCCCCAGCATTTT.

The J gene is TRBJ2-5, the V gene TRBV18; D unresolved. The CDR3 sequence is 13 residues long. Germline CDR1 KGHSH, CDR2 LQKENI. Trimming cost V 1 base and J 2 bases, with 5 bases left between them. For the CDR3, the DNA is TGTGCCAGCTCACCACTTCGTCAAGAGACCCAGTACTTC. As protein: CASSPLRQETQYF.

V usage is TRBV18 and J usage is TRBJ2-2; tentatively, D is TRBD2 (5 bases). The V end lost 3 bases, the J end lost 4 bases, and 12 bases lay between the germline ends. The CDR3 length is 15 residues. CDR1 and CDR2 from the germline V gene are KGHSH and LQKENI. The CDR3 nucleotides are TGTGCCAGCTCACCCCGTTCCGAGGGCACCGGGGAGCTGTTTTTT. This gives the protein CASSPRSEGTGELFF.

The gene calls are TRBV6-1 and TRBJ2-1, with TRBD2 identical over 9 bases. The CDR3 runs 15 residues. Germline CDR1 MNHNS, CDR2 SASEGT. V trimming: 1 base; J trimming: 6 bases; junction bases outside the gene matches: 4. The CDR3 sequence is CASSEDAGGPNEQFF. CDR3 in DNA: TGTGCCAGCAGTGAAGATGCGGGGGGGCCCAATGAGCAGTTCTTC.

The rearrangement joins TRBV19 to TRBJ2-3; TRBD2 matches 8 bases. Germline V gives CDR1 LNHDA, CDR2 SQIVND (reference sequence). Unmatched junction bases numbered 13, after V lost 6 bases and J lost 2 bases. This CDR3 has 17 amino acids. CDR3 sequence (DNA): TGTGCCAGTAGCCGGGGGGGCGGTCCCGTTGTCACAGATACGCAGTATTTT. Encoded protein: CASSRGGGPVVTDTQYF. The whole variable domain, remainder taken from reference TRBV19 and TRBJ2-3, is DGGITQSPKYLFRKEGQNVTLSCEQNLNHDAMYWYRQDPGQGLRLIYYSQIVNDFQKGDIAEGYSVSREKKESFPLTVTSAQKNPTAFYLCASSRGGGPVVTDTQYFGPGTRLTVL.

This clone was recorded once. V usage is TRBV4-2 and J usage is TRBJ1-1, with D possibly TRBD1 on 5 matching bases. The CDR3 covers 15 residues. CDR1 is LGHNA, CDR2 YNFKEQ, per germline. Trimming pared 0 bases from V and 11 bases from J, leaving 19 bases between. The CDR3 region has the DNA TGTGCCAGCAGCCAAGATGGGGCGACATGGGCTGGGGCTTTCTTT. Translated: CASSQDGATWAGAFF.

V is TRBV6-2 or TRBV6-3 and J is TRBJ1-5, with no clear D. Trimming stripped 6 bases from V and 2 bases from J, with 14 bases between. This CDR3 spans 15 amino acids. Germline V lookup: CDR1 MNHEY, CDR2 SVGEGT. This CDR3 is CASSRNKAGNQPQHF. In nucleotides, the CDR3 is TGTGCCAGCAGCCGCAACAAAGCGGGCAATCAGCCCCAGCATTTT.

The chain has TRBV6-5 and TRBJ2-7; D may be TRBD1 (6 bases). Trimming removed 6 bases at V and 2 bases at J, with 14 bases between. The CDR3 has 14 residues. Germline values: CDR1 MNHEY, CDR2 SVGAGI. The CDR3 sequence: CASSHRDTAYEQYF. The CDR3 nucleotides are TGTGCCAGCAGCCACCGGGACACCGCCTACGAGCAGTACTTC.

The chain couples TRBV28 to TRBJ1-6, with D unresolved. This CDR3 spans 14 amino acids. Trimming removed 7 bases from V and 9 bases from J, with 16 bases in between. The germline V gene has CDR1 MDHEN and CDR2 SYDVKM. The CDR3 bases are TGTGCCAGCACCCGACGGGGAGGGAGTTCACCCCTCCACTTT. Translating it yields CASTRRGGSSPLHF.

The V and J genes are TRBV28 and TRBJ1-5; D perhaps matches TRBD1 (5 bases). Germline V gene lookup returns CDR1 MDHEN and CDR2 SYDVKM. The CDR3 is 16 residues long. The V and J ends lost 6 bases and 9 bases respectively, with 24 bases between them. CDR3 coding DNA: TGTGCCAGCAGCACCGCGTATGCAGGGAAGGCTCGGCCCCAGCATTTT. Its translation is CASSTAYAGKARPQHF.

The chain is built from TRBV5-1 and TRBJ2-1; 11 bases are a match to TRBD2. Germline values: CDR1 SGHRS, CDR2 YFSETQ. V shed 1 base and J 7 bases; nucleotides not matched to a gene: 10. The CDR3 length is 17 residues. The CDR3 DNA follows: TGCGCCAGCAGCTTGCTAGCGGGGGGCTTTTCTGCAAATGAGCAGTTCTTC. Protein sequence: CASSLLAGGFSANEQFF. Full variable domain (remainder filled in from reference TRBV5-1 and TRBJ2-1): KAGVTQTPRYLIKTRGQQVTLSCSPISGHRSVSWYQQTPGQGLQFLFEYFSETQRNKGNFPGRFSGRQFSNSRSEMNVSTLELGDSALYLCASSLLAGGFSANEQFFGPGTRLTVL.

Only one count was recorded for this clone. Written as DNA, the CDR3 is TGTGCCAGCAGTCCAGGACATTATAACTATGGCTACACCTTC. This sequence encodes CASSPGHYNYGYTF. The chain carries TRBV2 and TRBJ1-2; D is possibly TRBD1 (5 bases). CDR1 SNHLY and CDR2 FYNNEI come from the germline V gene. V lost 5 bases and J lost 1, with 11 bases in between. The CDR3 loop spans 14 amino acids.